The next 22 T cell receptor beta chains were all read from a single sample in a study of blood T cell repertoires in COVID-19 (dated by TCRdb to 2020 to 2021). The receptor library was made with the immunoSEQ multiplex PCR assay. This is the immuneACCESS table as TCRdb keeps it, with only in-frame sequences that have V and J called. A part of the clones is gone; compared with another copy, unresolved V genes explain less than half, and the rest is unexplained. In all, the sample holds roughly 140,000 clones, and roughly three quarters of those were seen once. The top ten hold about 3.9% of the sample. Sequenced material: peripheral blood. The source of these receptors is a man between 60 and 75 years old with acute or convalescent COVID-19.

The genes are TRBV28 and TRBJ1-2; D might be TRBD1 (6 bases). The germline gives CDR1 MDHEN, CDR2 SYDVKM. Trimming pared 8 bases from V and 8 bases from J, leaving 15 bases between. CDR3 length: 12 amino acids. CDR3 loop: CASGSGVRGYTF. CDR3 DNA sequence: TGTGCCAGCGGATCAGGGGTGCGAGGCTACACCTTC.

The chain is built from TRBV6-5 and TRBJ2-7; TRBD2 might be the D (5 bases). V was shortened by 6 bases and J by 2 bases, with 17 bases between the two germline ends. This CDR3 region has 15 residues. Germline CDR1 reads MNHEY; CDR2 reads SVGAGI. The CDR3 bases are TGTGCCAGCAGCCGTTCTGATGGAGCGGCCTACGAGCAGTACTTC. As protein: CASSRSDGAAYEQYF.

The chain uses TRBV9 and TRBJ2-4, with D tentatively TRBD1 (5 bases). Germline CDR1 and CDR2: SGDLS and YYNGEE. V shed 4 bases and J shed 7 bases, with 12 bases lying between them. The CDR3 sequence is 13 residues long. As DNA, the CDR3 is TGTGCCAGCAGCCGGGCAGGGTTGAACATTCAGTACTTC. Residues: CASSRAGLNIQYF. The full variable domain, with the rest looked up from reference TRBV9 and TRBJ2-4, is DSGVTQTPKHLITATGQRVTLRCSPRSGDLSVYWYQQSLDQGLQFLIQYYNGEERAKGNILERFSAQQFPDLHSELNLSSLELGDSALYFCASSRAGLNIQYFGAGTRLSVL.

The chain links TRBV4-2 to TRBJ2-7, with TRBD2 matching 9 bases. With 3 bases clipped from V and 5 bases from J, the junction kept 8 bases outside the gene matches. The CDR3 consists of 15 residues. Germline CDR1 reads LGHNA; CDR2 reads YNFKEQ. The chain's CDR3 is CASSHRSGRIDEQYF. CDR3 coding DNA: TGTGCCAGCAGCCACCGAAGCGGGAGGATCGACGAGCAGTACTTC.

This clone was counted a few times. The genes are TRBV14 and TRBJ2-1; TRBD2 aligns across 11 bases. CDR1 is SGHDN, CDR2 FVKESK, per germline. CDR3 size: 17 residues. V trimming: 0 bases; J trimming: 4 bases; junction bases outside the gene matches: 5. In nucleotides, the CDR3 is TGTGCCAGCAGCCAAGAGCCTAGCGGGAGGATTTACAATGAGCAGTTCTTC. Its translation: CASSQEPSGRIYNEQFF.

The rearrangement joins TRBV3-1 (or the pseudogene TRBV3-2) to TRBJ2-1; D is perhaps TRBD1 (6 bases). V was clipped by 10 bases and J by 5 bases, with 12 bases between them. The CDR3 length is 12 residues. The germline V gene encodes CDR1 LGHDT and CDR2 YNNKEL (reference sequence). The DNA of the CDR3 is TGTGCCATTGGGGGCGCCCACAATGAGCAGTTCTTC. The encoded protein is CAIGGAHNEQFF.

The CDR3 loop reads CASSRLASSYNEQFF. The DNA of the CDR3 is TGTGCCAGCAGTCGCCTAGCGAGCTCCTACAATGAGCAGTTCTTC. This chain uses TRBV6-5 with TRBJ2-1, with D perhaps TRBD2 (6 bases). Trimming stripped 5 bases from V and 0 bases from J, with 11 bases between. Germline CDR1 MNHEY, CDR2 SVGAGI. The CDR3 extends over 15 amino acids.

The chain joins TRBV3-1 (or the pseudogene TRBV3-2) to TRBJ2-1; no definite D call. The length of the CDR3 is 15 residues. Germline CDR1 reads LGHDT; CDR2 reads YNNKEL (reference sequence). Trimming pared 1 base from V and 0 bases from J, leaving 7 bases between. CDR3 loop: CASSQGTGSYNEQFF. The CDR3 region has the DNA TGTGCCAGCAGCCAAGGAACTGGCTCCTACAATGAGCAGTTCTTC.

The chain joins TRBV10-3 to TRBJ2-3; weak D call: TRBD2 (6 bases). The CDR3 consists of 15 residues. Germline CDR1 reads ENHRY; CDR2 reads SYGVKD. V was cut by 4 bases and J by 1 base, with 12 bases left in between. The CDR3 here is CAISGGGVGTDTQYF. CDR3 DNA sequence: TGTGCCATCAGTGGGGGAGGAGTGGGCACAGATACGCAGTATTTT.

The CDR3 region has the DNA TGTGCCAGCAGCCAAGGGTACAGGGGTTTCAATGAGCAGTTCTTC. Translated, it gives CASSQGYRGFNEQFF. The chain uses TRBV16 and TRBJ2-1, with TRBD1 matching 7 bases. Germline V gives CDR1 KGHSY, CDR2 FQNENV. The CDR3 contains 15 residues. With V trimmed by 2 bases and J by 6 bases, 7 bases remained unmatched.

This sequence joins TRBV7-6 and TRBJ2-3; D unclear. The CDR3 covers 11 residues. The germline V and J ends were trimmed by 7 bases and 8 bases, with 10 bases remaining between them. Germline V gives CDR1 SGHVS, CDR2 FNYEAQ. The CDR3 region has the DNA TGTGCCAGCATGAGTATGAGTACGCAGTATTTT. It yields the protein CASMSMSTQYF. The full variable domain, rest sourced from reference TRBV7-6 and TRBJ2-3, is GAGVSQSPRYKVTKRGQDVALRCDPISGHVSLYWYRQALGQGPEFLTYFNYEAQQDKSGLPNDRFSAERPEGSISTLTIQRTEQRDSAMYRCASMSMSTQYFGPGTRLTVL.

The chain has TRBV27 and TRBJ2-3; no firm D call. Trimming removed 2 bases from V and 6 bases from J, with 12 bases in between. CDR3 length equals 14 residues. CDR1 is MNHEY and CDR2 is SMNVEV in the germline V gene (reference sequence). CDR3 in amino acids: CASSLAAVSDTQYF. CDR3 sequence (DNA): TGTGCCAGCAGTTTAGCTGCGGTTTCGGATACGCAGTATTTT.

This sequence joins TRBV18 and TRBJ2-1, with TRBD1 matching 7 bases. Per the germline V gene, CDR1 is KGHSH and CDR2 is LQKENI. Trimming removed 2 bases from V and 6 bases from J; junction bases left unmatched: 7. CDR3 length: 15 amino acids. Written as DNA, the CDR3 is TGTGCCAGCTCACCATCCGCGACAGGGATCAATGAGCAGTTCTTC. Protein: CASSPSATGINEQFF.

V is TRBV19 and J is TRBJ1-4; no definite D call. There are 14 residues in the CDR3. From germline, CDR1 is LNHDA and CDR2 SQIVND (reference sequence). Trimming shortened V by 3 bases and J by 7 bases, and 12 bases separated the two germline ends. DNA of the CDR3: TGTGCCAGTAGTATTGAGGGCCGTGGTGAAAAACTGTTTTTT. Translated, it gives CASSIEGRGEKLFF.

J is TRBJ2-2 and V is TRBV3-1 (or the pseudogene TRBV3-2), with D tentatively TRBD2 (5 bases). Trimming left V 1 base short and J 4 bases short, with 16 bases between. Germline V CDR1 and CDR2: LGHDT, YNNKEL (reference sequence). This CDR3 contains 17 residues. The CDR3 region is CASSQVISVVSTGELFF. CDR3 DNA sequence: TGTGCCAGCAGCCAAGTGATTAGCGTGGTTAGCACCGGGGAGCTGTTTTTT.

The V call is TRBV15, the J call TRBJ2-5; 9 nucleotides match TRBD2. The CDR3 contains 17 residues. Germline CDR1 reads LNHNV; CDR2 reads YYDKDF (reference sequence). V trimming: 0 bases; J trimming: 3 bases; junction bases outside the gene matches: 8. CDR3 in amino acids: CATSRDARLAGEETQYF. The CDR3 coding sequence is TGTGCCACCAGCAGAGATGCCAGATTAGCGGGAGAAGAGACCCAGTACTTC.

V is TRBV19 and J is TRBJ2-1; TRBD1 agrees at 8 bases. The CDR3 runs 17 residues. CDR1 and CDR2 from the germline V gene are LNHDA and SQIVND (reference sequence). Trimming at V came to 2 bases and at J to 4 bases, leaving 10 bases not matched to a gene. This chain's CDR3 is CASSILDRGGLYNEQFF. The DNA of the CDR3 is TGTGCCAGTAGTATATTAGACAGGGGCGGCCTTTACAATGAGCAGTTCTTC.

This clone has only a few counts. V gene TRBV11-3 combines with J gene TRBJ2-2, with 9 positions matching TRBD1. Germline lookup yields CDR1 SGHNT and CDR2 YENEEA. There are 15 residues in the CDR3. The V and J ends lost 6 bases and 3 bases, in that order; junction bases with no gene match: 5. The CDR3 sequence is CASSPGTGHTGELFF. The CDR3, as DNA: TGTGCCAGCAGTCCCGGGACAGGGCACACCGGGGAGCTGTTTTTT.

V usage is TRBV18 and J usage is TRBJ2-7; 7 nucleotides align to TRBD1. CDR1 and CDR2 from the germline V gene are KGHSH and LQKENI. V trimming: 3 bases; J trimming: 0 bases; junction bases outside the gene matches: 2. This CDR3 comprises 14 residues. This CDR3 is CASSPDRTSYEQYF. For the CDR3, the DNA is TGTGCCAGCTCACCGGACAGGACCTCCTACGAGCAGTACTTC.

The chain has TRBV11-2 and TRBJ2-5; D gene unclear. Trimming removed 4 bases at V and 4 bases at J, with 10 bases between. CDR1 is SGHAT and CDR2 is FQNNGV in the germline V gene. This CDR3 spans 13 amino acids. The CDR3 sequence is CASSSAGAETQYF. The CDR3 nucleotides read TGTGCCAGCAGCTCCGCCGGTGCAGAGACCCAGTACTTC.

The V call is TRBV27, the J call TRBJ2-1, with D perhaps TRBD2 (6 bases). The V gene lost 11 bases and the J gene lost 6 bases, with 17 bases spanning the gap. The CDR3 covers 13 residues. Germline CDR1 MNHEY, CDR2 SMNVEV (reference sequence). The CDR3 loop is CACRDFPSNEQFF. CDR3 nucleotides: TGTGCCTGCCGGGACTTCCCGTCCAATGAGCAGTTCTTC.

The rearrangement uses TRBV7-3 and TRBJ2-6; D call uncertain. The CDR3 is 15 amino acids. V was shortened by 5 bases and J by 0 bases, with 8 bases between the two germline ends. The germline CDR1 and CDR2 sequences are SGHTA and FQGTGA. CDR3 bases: TGTGCCAGCAGCCTTTACACCTCTGGGGCCAACGTCCTGACTTTC. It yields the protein CASSLYTSGANVLTF. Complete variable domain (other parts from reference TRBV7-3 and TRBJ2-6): GAGVSQTPSNKVTEKGKYVELRCDPISGHTALYWYRQSLGQGPEFLIYFQGTGAADDSGLPNDRFFAVRPEGSVSTLKIQRTERGDSAVYLCASSLYTSGANVLTFGAGSRLTVL.